The next 31 T cell receptor beta chains were all read from a single sample in a study of Graves' ophthalmopathy and Graves' hyperthyroidism. RNA transcripts were the source from which TCR beta CDR3 regions were amplified. Investigators did first-round RT-PCR with HTBI primers, then second-round multiplex PCR. One entry per CDR3 protein results from TCRdb running MiXCR on the multiplex PCR reads. The sample includes over 450,000 distinct CDR3 sequences, over 13% of them seen just once. Material for sequencing was blood. The receptors originated from a woman aged 30 to 39 with Graves' ophthalmopathy.

V and J are TRBV2 and TRBJ1-5; a possible D gene is TRBD1 (5 bases). Trimming removed 3 bases at V and 8 bases at J, with 14 bases between. The V gene's germline CDR1 is SNHLY and CDR2 FYNNEI. The CDR3 totals 14 residues. CDR3: CASSDVEGVEPQHF. The CDR3 DNA reads as TGTGCCAGCAGTGACGTGGAAGGGGTCGAGCCCCAGCATTTT.

The V call is TRBV12-3 or TRBV12-4, the J call TRBJ2-7, with D perhaps being TRBD1 or TRBD2 (5 bases each). This CDR3 spans 12 amino acids. Trimming pared 5 bases from V and 6 bases from J, leaving 11 bases between. The CDR3 region is CASSRDAREQYF. DNA of the CDR3: TGTGCCAGCAGTCGGGACGCCCGCGAGCAGTACTTC.

This clonotype has ten or more counts. The rearrangement links TRBV10-1 to TRBJ1-1; possible D gene TRBD1, 6 bases. In germline, CDR1 is WNHNN, CDR2 SYGVQD (reference sequence). V lost 8 bases, J lost 5 bases, and 15 bases lay in between. The CDR3 length is 13 residues. Here the CDR3 reads CASSWGPGTEAFF. DNA for the CDR3: TGCGCCAGCTCTTGGGGGCCAGGGACTGAAGCTTTCTTT.

This clonotype was seen a handful of times. This rearrangement joins TRBV6-2 or TRBV6-3 to TRBJ2-7; 8 positions agree with TRBD2. Germline V gene lookup returns CDR1 MNHEY and CDR2 SVGEGT. J lost 0 bases, V lost 6 bases, and 7 bases had no gene match. This CDR3 has 15 residues. The CDR3 reads CASSDGGASSYEQYF. DNA for the CDR3: TGTGCCAGCAGCGACGGGGGGGCCTCCTCCTACGAGCAGTACTTC.

In the case of this clonotype: Compared with germline, one end of the junction differs, possibly owing to a read error. The chain joins TRBV6-1 to TRBJ2-4, with 8 positions matching TRBD2. The CDR3 totals 15 residues. Germline V gives CDR1 MNHNS, CDR2 SASEGT. The CDR3 here is CASSGGVGGEDIKYF. CDR3 coding DNA: TGTGCCAGCAGTGGCGGCGTCGGGGGGGAGGACATTAAGTACTTC.

This clonotype was seen at least ten times. The rearrangement joins TRBV12-3 or TRBV12-4 to TRBJ2-7, with 7 bases aligning to TRBD2. The CDR3 totals 16 residues. With V trimmed by 2 bases and J by 2 bases, 9 bases remained unmatched. CDR3 nucleotides: TGTGCCAGCAGTTTAAGCGGCGGGGGTCCCACCTACGAGCAGTACTTC. Translated: CASSLSGGGPTYEQYF.

The J gene is TRBJ2-2, the V gene TRBV7-8, with D unresolved. The CDR3 sequence is 13 residues long. V lost 7 bases to trimming and J lost 0 bases, with 6 bases between them. In germline, CDR1 is SGHVS, CDR2 FQNEAQ. CDR3 sequence reads: CASKGSNTGELFF. CDR3 DNA: TGTGCCAGCAAAGGTTCGAACACCGGGGAGCTGTTTTTT.

This clonotype was found many times. The J gene is TRBJ1-2, the V gene TRBV7-2; TRBD1 aligns across 11 bases. Germline values: CDR1 SGHTA, CDR2 FQGNSA. J lost 1 base, V lost 5 bases, and 12 bases had no gene match. This CDR3 contains 18 residues. CDR3 in amino acids: CASSPSRMGQGGNYGYTF. The CDR3 DNA is TGTGCCAGCAGCCCTAGTAGGATGGGACAGGGGGGTAACTATGGCTACACCTTC.

A word on this clonotype: Since no conserved phenylalanine or tryptophan closes the CDR3, a read error is the likely cause. This chain connects TRBV6-5 to TRBJ1-3; a weak D match, TRBD1 (6 bases). The length of the CDR3 is 15 residues. Between the trimmed V and J ends, which lost 3 bases and 2 bases, there was a span of 11 bases. Per germline, CDR1 MNHEY and CDR2 SVGAGI. CDR3 residues: CASSYRGAAGNTIYL. The CDR3 nucleotides read TGTGCCAGCAGTTATAGGGGGGCCGCTGGAAACACCATATATTTG.

This clonotype was found many times. The chain has TRBV29-1 and TRBJ1-5; the D gene is possibly TRBD1 (5 bases). The germline V gene has CDR1 SQVTM and CDR2 ANQGSEA. The length of the CDR3 is 13 residues. With 7 bases removed from V and 4 bases from J, the gap between germline ends came to 14 bases. CDR3 DNA: TGCAGCGCGGGGGATGGAACAAATCAGCCCCAGCATTTT. It specifies CSAGDGTNQPQHF.

This chain uses TRBV6-2 or TRBV6-3 with TRBJ1-1; D call uncertain. Germline loops: CDR1 MNHEY, CDR2 SVGEGT. V was clipped by 3 bases and J by 2 bases, with 22 bases between them. The CDR3 spans 18 residues. The CDR3 loop is CASSYPLSVGRLNTEAFF. The DNA for the CDR3 is TGTGCCAGCAGTTATCCCTTATCTGTTGGACGGCTTAACACTGAAGCTTTCTTT.

This clonotype appeared many times. The V call is TRBV5-1, the J call TRBJ1-5; D gene unclear. Trimming pared 0 bases from V and 2 bases from J, leaving 6 bases between. CDR1 and CDR2 from the germline V gene are SGHRS and YFSETQ. CDR3 size: 14 residues. In DNA, the CDR3 is TGCGCCAGCAGCTTGGGGGATGGCAATCAGCCCCAGCATTTT. Amino acid sequence: CASSLGDGNQPQHF.

Ten or more counts support this clonotype. The chain combines TRBV6-1 with TRBJ1-5; D is unresolved. This CDR3 is 13 amino acids long. V was cut by 4 bases and J by 6 bases, with 10 bases left in between. Germline V CDR1 and CDR2: MNHNS, SASEGT. CDR3 sequence: CASSVNWFQPQHF. The CDR3 bases are TGTGCCAGCAGTGTAAACTGGTTTCAGCCCCAGCATTTT.

This clonotype was observed many times. The chain couples TRBV28 to TRBJ2-5; 8 bases are shared with TRBD2. Germline V gene sequence: CDR1 MDHEN, CDR2 SYDVKM. CDR3 length: 14 amino acids. V shed 6 bases and J 0 bases; nucleotides not matched to a gene: 3. CDR3 sequence: CASRHSGDQETQYF. Written as DNA, the CDR3 is TGTGCCAGCAGACATAGCGGGGACCAAGAGACCCAGTACTTC. The full variable domain, with the rest looked up from reference TRBV28 and TRBJ2-5, is DVKVTQSSRYLVKRTGEKVFLECVQDMDHENMFWYRQDPGLGLRLIYFSYDVKMKEKGDIPEGYSVSREKKERFSLILESASTNQTSMYLCASRHSGDQETQYFGPGTRLLVL.

This clonotype was counted between two and nine times. This chain links TRBV10-1 with TRBJ1-2, with D unresolved. The ends were cut back, 4 bases at V and 4 bases at J, with 10 bases in the middle. Germline CDR1 reads WNHNN; CDR2 reads SYGVQD (reference sequence). The CDR3 length is 13 residues. CDR3 coding DNA: TGCGCCAGCAGTGTCTCGGCGGGCTATGGCTACACCTTC. This sequence encodes CASSVSAGYGYTF.

This clonotype was counted ten times or more. The chain carries TRBV2 and TRBJ1-3; D may be TRBD1 (6 bases). Between the trimmed V and J ends, which lost 6 bases and 3 bases, there was a span of 15 bases. The germline V gene has CDR1 SNHLY and CDR2 FYNNEI. The CDR3 has 15 amino acids. CDR3 coding DNA: TGTGCCAGCAGGTCCTCCCGGGGGCTTGGAAACACCATATATTTT. This translates into CASRSSRGLGNTIYF. Based on the CDR3 plus reference TRBV2 and TRBJ1-3, the full variable domain is EPEVTQTPSHQVTQMGQEVILRCVPISNHLYFYWYRQILGQKVEFLVSFYNNEISEKSEIFDDQFSVERPDGSNFTLKIRSTKLEDSAMYFCASRSSRGLGNTIYFGEGSWLTVV.

This clonotype occurred many times. The gene calls are TRBV6-1 and TRBJ2-3; 12 bases are shared with TRBD1. The germline V gene encodes CDR1 MNHNS and CDR2 SASEGT. The CDR3 has 15 residues. V was pared by 5 bases and J by 4 bases, with 4 bases of the junction left unmatched. This CDR3 is CASSTGTGGADTQYF. CDR3 nucleotides: TGTGCCAGCAGTACCGGGACAGGGGGCGCAGATACGCAGTATTTT.

This clonotype was observed many times. This chain joins TRBV6-5 and TRBJ2-5; D remains unclear. Germline loops: CDR1 MNHEY, CDR2 SVGAGI. The CDR3 length is 13 residues. V was shortened by 2 bases and J by 1 base, with 5 bases between the two germline ends. CDR3 nucleotide sequence: TGTGCCAGCAGTTACGCCACCCAAGAGACCCAGTACTTC. Its protein is CASSYATQETQYF.

This clonotype has a count of ten or more. The chain has TRBV28 and TRBJ1-5, with D perhaps matching TRBD1 (6 bases). CDR3 size: 14 residues. V was clipped by 5 bases and J by 2 bases, with 10 bases between them. Germline values: CDR1 MDHEN, CDR2 SYDVKM. The CDR3 is CASSTRQGNQPQHF. CDR3 nucleotides: TGTGCCAGCAGTACCCGACAGGGCAATCAGCCCCAGCATTTT. The whole variable domain, remainder taken from reference TRBV28 and TRBJ1-5, is DVKVTQSSRYLVKRTGEKVFLECVQDMDHENMFWYRQDPGLGLRLIYFSYDVKMKEKGDIPEGYSVSREKKERFSLILESASTNQTSMYLCASSTRQGNQPQHFGDGTRLSIL.

This clonotype was detected only a few times. The chain links TRBV11-2 to TRBJ2-7; either TRBD1 or TRBD2 may fit D (5 bases each). CDR3 size: 15 residues. Germline loops: CDR1 SGHAT, CDR2 FQNNGV. V was pared by 5 bases and J by 4 bases, with 18 bases between. CDR3 sequence reads: CASSRDGRLLYEQYF. Here the CDR3 DNA reads TGTGCCAGCAGCCGGGACGGGCGTCTACTTTACGAGCAGTACTTC.

This clonotype was detected only a few times. J is TRBJ2-7 and V is TRBV19; no reliable D call. From germline, CDR1 is LNHDA and CDR2 SQIVND (reference sequence). The CDR3 spans 16 residues. Trimming shortened V by 4 bases and J by 2 bases, and 18 bases separated the two germline ends. CDR3 DNA: TGTGCCAGTAGTAAGACTCGGACCGACAAGACCTACGAGCAGTACTTC. Translation gives CASSKTRTDKTYEQYF. The whole variable domain, filled in from reference TRBV19 and TRBJ2-7, reads DGGITQSPKYLFRKEGQNVTLSCEQNLNHDAMYWYRQDPGQGLRLIYYSQIVNDFQKGDIAEGYSVSREKKESFPLTVTSAQKNPTAFYLCASSKTRTDKTYEQYFGPGTRLTVT.

Worth noting for this clonotype: Being one base from a much bigger clone, this may be a read error. The chain carries TRBV6-5 and TRBJ2-4; D not certain. Germline CDR1 and CDR2: MNHEY and SVGAGI. The CDR3 totals 16 residues. This chain's CDR3 is CASSYSTLLAKNIKYF. The CDR3 region has the DNA TGTGCCAGCAGTTACTCGACCCTGTTAGCCAAAAACATTAAGTACTTC.

This clonotype was seen many times. This chain links TRBV20-1 with TRBJ2-5; 13 bases match TRBD2. This CDR3 has 15 amino acids. V shed 7 bases, J shed 0 bases, and the junction held 5 bases outside the gene matches. Germline V CDR1 and CDR2: DFQATT, SNEGSKA (reference sequence). CDR3 in DNA: TGCAGTGTGGGACTAGCGGGAAGGTACCAAGAGACCCAGTACTTC. This translates into CSVGLAGRYQETQYF.

The rearrangement links TRBV6-5 to TRBJ2-2; D unclear. Germline CDR1 reads MNHEY; CDR2 reads SVGAGI. The CDR3 sequence is 15 residues long. V was pared by 0 bases and J by 5 bases, with 10 bases between. The CDR3 nucleotides are TGTGCCAGCAGTTACTCGAGGATACGAACCGGGGAGCTGTTTTTT. Translation gives CASSYSRIRTGELFF.

The table lists this clonotype with many counts. The rearrangement joins TRBV20-1 to TRBJ1-6; D perhaps matches TRBD1 (6 bases). The V end lost 2 bases, the J end lost 9 bases, and 17 bases lay between the germline ends. This CDR3 is 15 amino acids long. The germline gives CDR1 DFQATT, CDR2 SNEGSKA (reference sequence). The CDR3 DNA follows: TGCAGTGCTAGAAAAAACAGGGTGGTTGGTTCACCCCTCCACTTT. Residues: CSARKNRVVGSPLHF.

The table lists this clonotype with many counts. The J gene is TRBJ1-5, the V gene TRBV29-1, with D unclear. The length of the CDR3 is 14 residues. The germline gives CDR1 SQVTM, CDR2 ANQGSEA. The V end lost 1 base, the J end lost 0 bases, and 7 bases lay between the germline ends. This chain's CDR3 is CSVEAGYSNQPQHF. CDR3 bases: TGCAGCGTTGAAGCGGGTTATAGCAATCAGCCCCAGCATTTT.

This clonotype was found many times. The rearrangement joins TRBV30 to TRBJ1-2; no definite D call. The CDR3 spans 12 residues. The germline V gene encodes CDR1 GTSNPN and CDR2 SVGIG (reference sequence). The V gene lost 4 bases and the J gene lost 5 bases, with 11 bases spanning the gap. In DNA form, the CDR3 reads TGTGCCTGGATTGGCCGGGCATATGGCTACACCTTC. It codes for CAWIGRAYGYTF.

Ten or more counts support this clonotype. In DNA, the CDR3 is TGTGCCAGTAGTATAGAAATAGCGGCTTCCTACGAGCAGTACTTC. Protein product: CASSIEIAASYEQYF. The rearrangement links TRBV19 to TRBJ2-7, with D tentatively TRBD2 (6 bases). Germline CDR1 LNHDA, CDR2 SQIVND (reference sequence). This CDR3 comprises 15 residues. Trimming took 0 bases from V and 1 from J, leaving 10 bases between them.

This clonotype was detected many times. This chain joins TRBV6-1 and TRBJ1-1; TRBD1 might be the D (6 bases). CDR1 is MNHNS and CDR2 is SASEGT in the germline V gene. The CDR3 is 13 residues long. V lost 6 bases and J lost 6, with 14 bases in between. This CDR3 is CASSTGRFAEAFF. CDR3 bases: TGTGCCAGCAGCACAGGGAGGTTTGCTGAAGCTTTCTTT.

The rearrangement uses TRBV19 and TRBJ1-1; no clear D. Germline-derived CDR1 and CDR2 are LNHDA and SQIVND (reference sequence). V shed 5 bases and J shed 1 base, with 20 bases lying between them. The CDR3 is 17 residues long. CDR3 loop: CASSDLRRSEKNTEAFF. The CDR3 coding sequence is TGTGCCAGTAGTGACCTAAGGCGGTCCGAAAAGAACACTGAAGCTTTCTTT.

This clonotype was seen many times. This chain uses TRBV30 with TRBJ1-2; TRBD1 matches at 11 bases. In germline, CDR1 is GTSNPN, CDR2 SVGIG (reference sequence). CDR3 size: 12 residues. J was trimmed by 6 bases and V by 5 bases; bases with no gene match: 2. This chain's CDR3 is CAWGQGANGYTF. Written as DNA, the CDR3 is TGTGCCTGGGGACAGGGGGCGAATGGCTACACCTTC. Based on the CDR3 plus reference TRBV30 and TRBJ1-2, the full variable domain is SQTIHQWPATLVQPVGSPLSLECTVEGTSNPNLYWYRQAAGRGLQLLFYSVGIGQISSEVPQNLSASRPQDRQFILSSKKLLLSDSGFYLCAWGQGANGYTFGSGTRLTVV.